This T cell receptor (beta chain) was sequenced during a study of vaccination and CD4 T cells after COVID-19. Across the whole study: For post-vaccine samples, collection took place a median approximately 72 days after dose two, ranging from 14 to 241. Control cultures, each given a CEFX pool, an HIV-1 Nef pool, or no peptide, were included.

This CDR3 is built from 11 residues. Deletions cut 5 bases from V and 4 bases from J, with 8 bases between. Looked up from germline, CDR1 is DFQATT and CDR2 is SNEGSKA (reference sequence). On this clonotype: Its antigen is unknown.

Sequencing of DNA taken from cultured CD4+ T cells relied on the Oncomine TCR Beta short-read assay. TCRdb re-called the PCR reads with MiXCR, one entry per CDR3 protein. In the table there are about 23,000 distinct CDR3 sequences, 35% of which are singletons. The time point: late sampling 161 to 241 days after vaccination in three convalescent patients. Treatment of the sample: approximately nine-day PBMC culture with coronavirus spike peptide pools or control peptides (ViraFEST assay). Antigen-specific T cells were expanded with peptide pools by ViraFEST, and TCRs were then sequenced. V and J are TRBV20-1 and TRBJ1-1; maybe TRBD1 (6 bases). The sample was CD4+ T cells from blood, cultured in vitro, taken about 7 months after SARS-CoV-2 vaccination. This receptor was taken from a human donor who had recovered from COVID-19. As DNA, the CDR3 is TGCAGTGCTTTCAGGGGCACTGAAGCTTTCTTT. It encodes CSAFRGTEAFF.